The T cell receptor beta chain described here comes from a study of blood T cell repertoires in COVID-19. The assay was immunoSEQ multiplex PCR, and TCRdb's table has in-frame clones only and misses some. The table records over 150,000 clones, about 90% of them present only once. Trimming removed 4 bases from V and 8 bases from J; junction bases left unmatched: 6. The CDR3 has 13 amino acids. CDR1 is SGHRS, CDR2 YFSETQ, per germline. Recruitment covered over 20 US areas and drew participants whose ages spanned 18 to 89 years. The study counted Cohort 3 donors as recovered given two negative PCRs, clearance, or symptom resolution.

This sequence originates from a woman aged 45-65 years who had recovered from COVID-19. Material: PBMCs or T cells enriched from blood (not recorded which). The gene calls are TRBV5-1 and TRBJ1-2; 9 bases fit TRBD1. In DNA, the CDR3 is TGCGCCAGCAGCGTACGGGACAGGGACGGCTACACCTTC. Its translation: CASSVRDRDGYTF.